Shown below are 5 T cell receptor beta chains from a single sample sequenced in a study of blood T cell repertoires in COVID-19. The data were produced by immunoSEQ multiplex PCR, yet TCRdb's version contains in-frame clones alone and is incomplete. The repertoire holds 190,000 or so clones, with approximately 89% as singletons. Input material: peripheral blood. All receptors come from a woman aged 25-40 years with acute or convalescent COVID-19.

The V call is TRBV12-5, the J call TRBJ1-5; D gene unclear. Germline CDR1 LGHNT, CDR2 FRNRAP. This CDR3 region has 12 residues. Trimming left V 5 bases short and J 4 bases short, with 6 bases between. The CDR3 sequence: CASGINNQPQHF. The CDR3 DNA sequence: TGTGCTAGTGGTATCAATAATCAGCCCCAGCATTTT.

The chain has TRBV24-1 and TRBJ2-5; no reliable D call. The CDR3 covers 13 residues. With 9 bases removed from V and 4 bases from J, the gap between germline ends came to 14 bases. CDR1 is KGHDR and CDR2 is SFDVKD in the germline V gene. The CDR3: CATSSGYPETQYF. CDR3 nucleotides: TGTGCCACCTCTTCAGGTTACCCAGAGACCCAGTACTTC.

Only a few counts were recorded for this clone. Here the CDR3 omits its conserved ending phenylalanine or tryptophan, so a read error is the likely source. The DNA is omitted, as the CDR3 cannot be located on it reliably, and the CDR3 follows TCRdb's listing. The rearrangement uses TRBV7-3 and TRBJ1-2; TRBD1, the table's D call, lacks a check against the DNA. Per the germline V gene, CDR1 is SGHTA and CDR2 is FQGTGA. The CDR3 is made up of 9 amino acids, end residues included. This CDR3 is CASSFRDRV.

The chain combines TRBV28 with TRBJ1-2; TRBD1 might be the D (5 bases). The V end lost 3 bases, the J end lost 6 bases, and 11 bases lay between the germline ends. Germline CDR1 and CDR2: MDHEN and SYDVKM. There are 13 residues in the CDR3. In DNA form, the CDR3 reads TGTGCCAGCAGTTTTGGGGGGGGAAATGGCTACACCTTC. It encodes CASSFGGGNGYTF.

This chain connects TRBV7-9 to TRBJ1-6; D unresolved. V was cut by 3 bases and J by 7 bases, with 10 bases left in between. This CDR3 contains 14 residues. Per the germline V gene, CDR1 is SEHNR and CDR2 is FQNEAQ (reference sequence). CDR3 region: CASSLEQHNSPLHF. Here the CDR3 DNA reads TGTGCCAGCAGCTTGGAACAGCACAATTCACCCCTCCACTTT.